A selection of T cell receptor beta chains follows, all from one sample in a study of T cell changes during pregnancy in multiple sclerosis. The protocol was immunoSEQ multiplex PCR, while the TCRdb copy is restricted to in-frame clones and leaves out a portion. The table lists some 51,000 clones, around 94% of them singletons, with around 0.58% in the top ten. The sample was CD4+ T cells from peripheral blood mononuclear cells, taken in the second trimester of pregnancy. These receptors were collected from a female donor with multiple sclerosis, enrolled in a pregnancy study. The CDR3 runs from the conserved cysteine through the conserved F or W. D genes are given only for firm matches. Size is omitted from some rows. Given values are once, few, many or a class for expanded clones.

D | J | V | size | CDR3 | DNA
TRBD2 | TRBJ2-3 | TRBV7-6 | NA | CASSLGAGGPPDTQYF | TGTGCCAGCAGCTTGGGGGCGGGGGGGCCCCCAGATACGCAGTATTTT
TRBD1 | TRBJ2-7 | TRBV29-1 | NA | CSVRQGAVGEQYF | TGCAGCGTCAGACAGGGGGCGGTGGGCGAGCAGTACTTC
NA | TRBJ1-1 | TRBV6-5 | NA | CASRPGRWAEAFF | TGTGCCAGCAGGCCAGGGCGGTGGGCTGAAGCTTTCTTT
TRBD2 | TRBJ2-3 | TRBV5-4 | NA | CASSPGGGTDTQYF | TGTGCCAGCAGCCCCGGCGGGGGGACAGATACGCAGTATTTT
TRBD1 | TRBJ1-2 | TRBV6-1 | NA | CASRARGRGIYGYTF | TGTGCCAGCAGAGCCAGGGGGCGAGGTATCTATGGCTACACCTTC
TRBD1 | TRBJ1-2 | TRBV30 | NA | CAWSETGGRRGYTF | TGTGCCTGGAGTGAGACAGGGGGCCGGCGTGGCTACACCTTC
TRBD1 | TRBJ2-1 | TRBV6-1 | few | CASSERDRADNEQFF | TGTGCCAGCAGTGAACGGGACAGGGCTGACAATGAGCAGTTCTTC
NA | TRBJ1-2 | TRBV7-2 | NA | CASSLAGGGNYGYTF | TGTGCCAGCAGCTTAGCAGGGGGAGGGAACTATGGCTACACCTTC
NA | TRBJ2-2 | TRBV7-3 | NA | CASSLQGSNTGELFF | TGTGCCAGCAGCTTACAGGGTTCGAACACCGGGGAGCTGTTTTTT
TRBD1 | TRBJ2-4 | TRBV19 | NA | CASSIATGGDSLAKNIQYF | TGTGCCAGTAGTATAGCTACAGGGGGCGATAGCCTAGCCAAAAACATTCAGTACTTC
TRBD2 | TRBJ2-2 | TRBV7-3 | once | CASQKIRGDYTGELFF | TGTGCCAGCCAGAAGATTCGGGGGGACTACACCGGGGAGCTGTTTTTT
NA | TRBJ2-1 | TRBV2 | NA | CASSPGQKNNEQFF | TGTGCCAGCAGTCCGGGACAAAAAAACAATGAGCAGTTCTTC
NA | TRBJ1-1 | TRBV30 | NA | CAWSVPTGLDTEAFF | TGTGCCTGGAGTGTACCTACAGGTCTTGACACTGAAGCTTTCTTT